One and the same sample provided the 17 T cell receptor beta chains below, sequenced in a study of beta chain features in type 1 diabetes. Sequencing targeted expressed TCRB transcripts, as all isolated RNA had been reverse transcribed. The data were produced by immunoSEQ multiplex PCR, yet TCRdb's version contains in-frame clones alone and is incomplete. The table shows hundreds of thousands of clones, with roughly 16% occurring only once. Source material: naive CD4+ T cells from blood. The receptors were sampled from a woman under 30 in good health.

This clone was seen a single time. This rearrangement joins TRBV4-2 to TRBJ1-3; TRBD1 matches at 7 bases. V was pared by 2 bases and J by 0 bases, with 4 bases of the junction left unmatched. CDR1 LGHNA and CDR2 YNFKEQ come from the germline V gene. The CDR3 extends over 16 amino acids. Here the CDR3 reads CASSQRGQNSGNTIYF. As DNA, the CDR3 is TGTGCCAGCAGCCAACGGGGACAGAACTCTGGAAACACCATATATTTT.

The genes are TRBV4-2 and TRBJ2-1, with D possibly being TRBD1 or TRBD2 (5 bases each). Germline CDR1 is LGHNA and CDR2 is YNFKEQ. The CDR3 is 15 residues long. Trimming stripped 7 bases from V and 6 bases from J, with 19 bases between. The CDR3 DNA follows: TGTGCCAGCACACCACGGGACGACAGAGGCAATGAGCAGTTCTTC. Translated: CASTPRDDRGNEQFF.

This CDR3 reads CASSHTYEVCGELFF. Here the CDR3 DNA reads TGCGCCAGCAGTCATACTTACGAGGTATGCGGGGAGCTGTTTTTT. The gene calls are TRBV23-1 and TRBJ2-2; D gene uncertain. TRBV23-1 is an ORF for which the function is uncertain. V lost 3 bases to trimming and J lost 7 bases, with 15 bases between them. The CDR3 has 15 residues.

In this sample, this clone turned up a few times. V usage is TRBV5-1 and J usage is TRBJ1-1; D gene uncertain. V was cut by 3 bases and J by 3 bases, with 9 bases left in between. The CDR3 extends over 13 amino acids. CDR1 is SGHRS and CDR2 is YFSETQ in the germline V gene. CDR3 coding DNA: TGCGCCAGCAGCTCTCTTGGAGACACTGAAGCTTTCTTT. It translates to CASSSLGDTEAFF.

The chain uses TRBV6-5 and TRBJ1-2; TRBD1 aligns across 9 bases. V lost 0 bases, J lost 8 bases, and 7 bases stayed unmatched. The CDR3 is 15 residues long. The germline V gene has CDR1 MNHEY and CDR2 SVGAGI. CDR3 sequence: CASSYSRQGGWGYTF. The CDR3 DNA is TGTGCCAGCAGTTACTCGAGACAGGGGGGTTGGGGCTACACCTTC.

This clone was seen only a few times. The chain couples TRBV28 to TRBJ2-1; D uncertain. The V end lost 5 bases, the J end lost 9 bases, and 14 bases lay between the germline ends. This CDR3 contains 13 residues. Germline CDR1 is MDHEN and CDR2 is SYDVKM. The CDR3 nucleotides read TGTGCCAGCAGTCGGCTCCCTTTGGGTGAGCAGTTCTTC. Translated, it gives CASSRLPLGEQFF.

In DNA, the CDR3 is TGTGCCAGCAGCCCGGGACTAGCCTTCAATGAGCAGTTCTTC. As protein: CASSPGLAFNEQFF. The genes are TRBV6-1 and TRBJ2-1; TRBD2 agrees at 9 bases. This CDR3 has 14 amino acids. Germline CDR1 is MNHNS and CDR2 is SASEGT. The junction had 6 bases not matched to a gene; V was cut back by 6 bases and J by 6 bases.

The V gene is TRBV5-1, the J gene TRBJ2-2; the D gene is possibly TRBD2 (6 bases). The CDR3 spans 13 residues. With 1 base removed from V and 7 bases from J, the gap between germline ends came to 8 bases. Germline-derived CDR1 and CDR2 are SGHRS and YFSETQ. CDR3 residues: CASSLLGGGELFF. The CDR3 DNA reads TGCGCCAGCAGCTTGTTGGGAGGCGGGGAGCTGTTTTTT.

This clone came up a few times. The V call is TRBV28, the J call TRBJ2-1; D call uncertain. The germline gives CDR1 MDHEN, CDR2 SYDVKM. V was clipped by 5 bases and J by 3 bases, with 8 bases between them. CDR3 length equals 13 residues. The CDR3 loop reads CASSTFSYNEQFF. DNA of the CDR3: TGTGCCAGCAGTACGTTTAGCTACAATGAGCAGTTCTTC.

A few counts support this clone. The genes are TRBV6-6 and TRBJ2-1, with 12 bases that match TRBD2. The CDR3 consists of 14 residues. V was pared by 8 bases and J by 8 bases, with 7 bases of the junction left unmatched. The germline V gene has CDR1 MNHNY and CDR2 SVGAGI (reference sequence). The CDR3 spells CASATSGSAYEQFF. The CDR3 DNA sequence: TGTGCCAGCGCGACTAGCGGGAGTGCTTATGAGCAGTTCTTC.

The CDR3 region is CASSIASGSYNEQFF. CDR3 DNA: TGTGCCAGTAGTATAGCTAGCGGGTCCTACAATGAGCAGTTCTTC. The gene calls are TRBV19 and TRBJ2-1; 8 bases match TRBD2. Germline CDR1 LNHDA, CDR2 SQIVND (reference sequence). Trimming cost V 1 base and J 1 base; bases outside gene matches: 0. The CDR3 loop spans 15 amino acids.

This clone was seen a handful of times. The V call is TRBV7-3, the J call TRBJ2-2; D is possibly TRBD2 (5 bases). In germline, CDR1 is SGHTA, CDR2 FQGTGA. CDR3 size: 14 residues. With 3 bases removed from V and 6 bases from J, the gap between germline ends came to 11 bases. Written as DNA, the CDR3 is TGTGCCAGCAGCTTTTCAGCGGATCCCGGGGAGCTGTTTTTT. Translated, it gives CASSFSADPGELFF.

This clone was observed a handful of times. The V gene is TRBV14, the J gene TRBJ2-5; the D call may be TRBD1 or TRBD2 (5 bases each). The ends were cut back, 4 bases at V and 2 bases at J, with 8 bases in the middle. Germline CDR1 SGHDN, CDR2 FVKESK. There are 13 residues in the CDR3. The CDR3 region is CASSPGPQETQYF. CDR3 in DNA: TGTGCCAGCAGCCCGGGACCACAAGAGACCCAGTACTTC.

In its sample, this clone was seen a few times. The chain uses TRBV7-2 and TRBJ1-1; the D gene is possibly TRBD1 (5 bases). Germline V gene lookup returns CDR1 SGHTA and CDR2 FQGNSA. Trimming removed 11 bases from V and 6 bases from J, with 10 bases in between. CDR3 length: 10 residues. The chain's CDR3 is CASGGPEAFF. The CDR3 DNA follows: TGTGCCTCCGGGGGTCCTGAAGCTTTCTTT. Using reference TRBV7-2 and TRBJ1-1 for the parts outside the CDR3, the full variable domain is GAGVSQSPSNKVTEKGKDVELRCDPISGHTALYWYRQSLGQGLEFLIYFQGNSAPDKSGLPSDRFSAERTGGSVSTLTIQRTQQEDSAVYLCASGGPEAFFGQGTRLTVV.

The V call is TRBV9, the J call TRBJ2-3; either TRBD1 or TRBD2 may supply D (5 bases each). Germline loops: CDR1 SGDLS, CDR2 YYNGEE. The CDR3 consists of 14 residues. Trimming stripped 4 bases from V and 8 bases from J, with 17 bases between. The CDR3 DNA follows: TGTGCCAGCAGCAAACAAGGGACCACGGGTACGCAGTATTTT. The encoded protein is CASSKQGTTGTQYF.

The V call is TRBV7-2, the J call TRBJ2-7, with 11 bases that match TRBD1. The ends lost 5 bases at V and 5 bases at J; junction bases unmatched: 14. CDR1 and CDR2 from the germline V gene are SGHTA and FQGNSA. CDR3 length equals 17 residues. CDR3 residues: CASSPPPGQGAWDEQYF. The CDR3 DNA is TGTGCCAGCAGCCCACCACCAGGACAGGGGGCATGGGACGAGCAGTACTTC.

The chain carries TRBV5-4 and TRBJ2-7, with D possibly TRBD2 on 6 matching bases. The germline CDR1 and CDR2 sequences are SGHNT and YYREEE (reference sequence). Trimming shortened V by 0 bases and J by 5 bases, and 15 bases separated the two germline ends. This CDR3 has 15 amino acids. The CDR3 protein is CASSLAGGVTHEQYF. Here the CDR3 DNA reads TGTGCCAGCAGCTTGGCCGGGGGAGTAACCCACGAGCAGTACTTC.